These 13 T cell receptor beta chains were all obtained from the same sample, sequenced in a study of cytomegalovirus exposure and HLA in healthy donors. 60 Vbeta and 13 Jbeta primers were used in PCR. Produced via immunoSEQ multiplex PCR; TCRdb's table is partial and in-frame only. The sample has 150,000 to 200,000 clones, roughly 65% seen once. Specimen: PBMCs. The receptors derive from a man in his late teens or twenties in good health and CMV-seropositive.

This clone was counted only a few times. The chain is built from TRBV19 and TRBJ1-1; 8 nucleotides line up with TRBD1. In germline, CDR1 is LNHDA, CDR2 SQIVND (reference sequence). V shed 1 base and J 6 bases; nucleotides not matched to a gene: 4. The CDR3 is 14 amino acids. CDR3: CASSIGTGSSEAFF. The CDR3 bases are TGTGCCAGTAGTATAGGGACAGGGTCGTCTGAAGCTTTCTTT.

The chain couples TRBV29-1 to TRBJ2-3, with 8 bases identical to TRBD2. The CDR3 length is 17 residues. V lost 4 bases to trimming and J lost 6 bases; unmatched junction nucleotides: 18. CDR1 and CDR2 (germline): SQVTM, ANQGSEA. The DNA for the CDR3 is TGCAGCGTTGGAATCTTCTCCGTTAGCGGGGTGGGGGATACGCAGTATTTT. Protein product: CSVGIFSVSGVGDTQYF.

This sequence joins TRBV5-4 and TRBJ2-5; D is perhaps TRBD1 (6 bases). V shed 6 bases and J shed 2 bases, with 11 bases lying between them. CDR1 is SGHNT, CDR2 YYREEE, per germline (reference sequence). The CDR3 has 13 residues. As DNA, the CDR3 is TGTGCCAGCACCACAGGGTTTCAAGAGACCCAGTACTTC. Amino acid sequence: CASTTGFQETQYF.

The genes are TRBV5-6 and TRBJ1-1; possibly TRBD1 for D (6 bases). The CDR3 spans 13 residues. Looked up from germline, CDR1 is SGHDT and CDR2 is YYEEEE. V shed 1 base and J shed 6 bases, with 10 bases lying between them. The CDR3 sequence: CASSLQGSAEAFF. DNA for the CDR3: TGTGCCAGCAGCTTGCAGGGGTCGGCTGAAGCTTTCTTT.

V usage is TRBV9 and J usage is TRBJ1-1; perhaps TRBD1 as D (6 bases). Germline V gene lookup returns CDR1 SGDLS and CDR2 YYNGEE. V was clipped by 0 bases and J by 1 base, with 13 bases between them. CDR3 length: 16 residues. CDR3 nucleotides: TGTGCCAGCAGCGTAGGGGCAGGGGACACGAACACTGAAGCTTTCTTT. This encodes CASSVGAGDTNTEAFF.

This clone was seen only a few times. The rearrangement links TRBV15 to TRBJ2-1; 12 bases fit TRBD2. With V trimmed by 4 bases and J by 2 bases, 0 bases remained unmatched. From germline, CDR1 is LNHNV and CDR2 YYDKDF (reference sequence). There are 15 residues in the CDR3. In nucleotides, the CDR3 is TGTGCCACCAGCACTAGCGGGGGGGCCTACAATGAGCAGTTCTTC. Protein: CATSTSGGAYNEQFF. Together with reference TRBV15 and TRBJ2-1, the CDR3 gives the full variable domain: DAMVIQNPRYQVTQFGKPVTLSCSQTLNHNVMYWYQQKSSQAPKLLFHYYDKDFNNEADTPDNFQSRRPNTSFCFLDIRSPGLGDTAMYLCATSTSGGAYNEQFFGPGTRLTVL.

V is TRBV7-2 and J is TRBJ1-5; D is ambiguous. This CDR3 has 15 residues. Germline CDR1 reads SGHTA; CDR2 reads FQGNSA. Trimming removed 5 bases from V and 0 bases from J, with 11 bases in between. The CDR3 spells CASSQDYYSNQPQHF. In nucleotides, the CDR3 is TGTGCCAGCAGCCAAGATTACTATAGCAATCAGCCCCAGCATTTT.

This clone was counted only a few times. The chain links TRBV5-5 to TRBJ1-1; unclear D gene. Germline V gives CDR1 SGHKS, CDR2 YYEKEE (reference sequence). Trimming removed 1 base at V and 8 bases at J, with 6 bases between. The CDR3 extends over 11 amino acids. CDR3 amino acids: CASSLSLEAFF. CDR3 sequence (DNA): TGTGCCAGCAGCTTGTCGTTGGAAGCTTTCTTT.

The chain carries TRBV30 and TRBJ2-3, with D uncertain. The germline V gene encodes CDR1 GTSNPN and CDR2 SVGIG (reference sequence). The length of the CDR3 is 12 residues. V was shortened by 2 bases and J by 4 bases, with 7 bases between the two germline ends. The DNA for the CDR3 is TGTGCCTGGAGTACTTCGGCAGATACGCAGTATTTT. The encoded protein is CAWSTSADTQYF.

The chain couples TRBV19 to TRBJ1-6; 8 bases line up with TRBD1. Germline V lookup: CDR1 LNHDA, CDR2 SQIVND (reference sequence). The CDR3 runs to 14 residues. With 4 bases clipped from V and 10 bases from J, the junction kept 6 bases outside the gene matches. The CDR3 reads CASSTRTGRSPLHF. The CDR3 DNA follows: TGTGCCAGTAGTACCCGGACAGGGAGATCACCCCTCCACTTT.

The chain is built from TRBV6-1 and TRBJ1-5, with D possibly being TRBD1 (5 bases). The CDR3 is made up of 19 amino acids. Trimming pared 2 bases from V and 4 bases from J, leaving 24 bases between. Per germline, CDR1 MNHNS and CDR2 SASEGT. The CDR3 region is CASSEFLLRGVLNNQPQHF. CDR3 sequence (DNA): TGTGCCAGCAGTGAATTTTTATTAAGGGGTGTACTGAATAATCAGCCCCAGCATTTT.

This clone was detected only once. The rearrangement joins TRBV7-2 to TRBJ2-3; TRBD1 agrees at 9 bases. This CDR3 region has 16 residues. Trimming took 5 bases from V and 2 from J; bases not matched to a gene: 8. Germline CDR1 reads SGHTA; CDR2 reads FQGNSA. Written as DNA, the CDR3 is TGTGCCAGCAGCCCGCCCGGGACAGGGTACACAGATACGCAGTATTTT. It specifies CASSPPGTGYTDTQYF.

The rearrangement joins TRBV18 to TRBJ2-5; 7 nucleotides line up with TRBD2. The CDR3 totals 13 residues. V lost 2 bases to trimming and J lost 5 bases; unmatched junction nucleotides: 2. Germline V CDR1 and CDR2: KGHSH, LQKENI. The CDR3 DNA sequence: TGTGCCAGCTCACCAACTAGCGAGGAGACCCAGTACTTC. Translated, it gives CASSPTSEETQYF.